Following are 22 T cell receptor beta chains from one sample sequenced in a study of identical twins. TCRdb independently ran MiXCR on the 5' RACE reads; one entry per CDR3 protein. The sample includes about 530,000 distinct CDR3 sequences, about 20% of them seen just once. These same data were also listed under a study on yellow fever vaccine responses in identical twins.

The sequenced sample consisted of CD4+ T cells sorted from blood. The receptor set was obtained from a woman aged 18-29 years in good health.

This chain joins TRBV10-3 and TRBJ2-3; TRBD2 agrees at 13 bases. The germline V gene has CDR1 ENHRY and CDR2 SYGVKD. The CDR3 has 15 residues. J was trimmed by 5 bases and V by 7 bases; bases with no gene match: 6. The CDR3 DNA follows: TGTGCCATCACCGGGACTAGCGGGGAGAAAGATACGCAGTATTTT. Protein: CAITGTSGEKDTQYF.

About this clonotype itself: Because the CDR3 is missing its conserved closing phenylalanine or tryptophan, this is likely a read error. The chain combines TRBV7-9 with TRBJ2-1; 9 bases agree with TRBD2. Trimming at V came to 5 bases and at J to 7 bases, leaving 9 bases not matched to a gene. Germline lookup yields CDR1 SEHNR and CDR2 FQNEAQ (reference sequence). CDR3 length: 15 residues. DNA for the CDR3: TGTGCCAGCAGCCCGGGGCTAGCGGGAACAAATGAGCAGTTCCTC. This translates into CASSPGLAGTNEQFL.

The table lists this clonotype with a few counts. The genes are TRBV4-1 and TRBJ2-5, with 7 positions matching TRBD1. Germline V gene lookup returns CDR1 MGHRA and CDR2 YSYEKL. This CDR3 region has 17 residues. Germline trimming cut 0 bases from V and 0 bases from J; bases unmatched to any gene: 7. CDR3 DNA: TGCGCCAGCAGCCAAGAAGGGGACAGAAAGTACCAAGAGACCCAGTACTTC. Amino acid sequence: CASSQEGDRKYQETQYF.

The chain couples TRBV4-1 to TRBJ2-1, with D perhaps matching TRBD2 (6 bases). The germline V and J ends were trimmed by 1 base and 12 bases, with 19 bases remaining between them. The CDR3 extends over 15 amino acids. Per germline, CDR1 MGHRA and CDR2 YSYEKL. CDR3 DNA sequence: TGCGCCAGCAGCCAAGGGGAACGTTTTTTGGGGGGGCAGTTCTTC. Its translation: CASSQGERFLGGQFF.

This clonotype was detected a few times. The rearrangement uses TRBV12-3 or TRBV12-4 and TRBJ1-5; D is possibly TRBD1 (5 bases). Trimming left V 3 bases short and J 7 bases short, with 13 bases between. This CDR3 is built from 14 residues. This CDR3 is CASSFRWGNQPQHF. The CDR3 nucleotides read TGTGCCAGCAGTTTTAGGTGGGGGAACCAGCCCCAGCATTTT.

The rearrangement uses TRBV27 and TRBJ2-7, with TRBD1 matching 9 bases. The germline gives CDR1 MNHEY, CDR2 SMNVEV (reference sequence). CDR3 length: 14 residues. The J segment lost 3 bases and the V segment lost 6 bases, leaving 6 bases of the junction unmatched. The CDR3 DNA follows: TGTGCCAGCAGAGGGACAGGGAGGGTCTACGAGCAGTACTTC. Its protein product is CASRGTGRVYEQYF.

The chain employs TRBV15 and TRBJ2-1; D is possibly TRBD2 (7 bases). The CDR3 contains 16 residues. Looked up from germline, CDR1 is LNHNV and CDR2 is YYDKDF (reference sequence). V dropped 4 bases and J dropped 7 bases, with 20 bases sitting between them. Here the CDR3 reads CATSTLGGRANNEQFF. CDR3 sequence (DNA): TGTGCCACCAGCACCCTAGGGGGGAGGGCCAATAATGAGCAGTTCTTC.

J is TRBJ2-5 and V is TRBV5-1; D may be TRBD2 (6 bases). Germline values: CDR1 SGHRS, CDR2 YFSETQ. The CDR3 runs to 18 residues. V lost 0 bases and J 1 base, leaving 19 bases between the germline ends. CDR3 nucleotides: TGCGCCAGCAGCTTGGGGATAATAGTCGGGGGATCCCAAGAGACCCAGTACTTC. It yields the protein CASSLGIIVGGSQETQYF.

This chain joins TRBV20-1 and TRBJ2-2, with TRBD2 identical over 7 bases. Germline V gene lookup returns CDR1 DFQATT and CDR2 SNEGSKA (reference sequence). V gave up 0 bases and J gave up 1 base; unmatched junction bases: 11. The CDR3 runs 18 residues. The CDR3 sequence: CSARDLSFGGGNTGELFF. Here the CDR3 DNA reads TGCAGTGCTAGAGATCTCTCCTTTGGCGGGGGGAACACCGGGGAGCTGTTTTTT.

This clonotype turned up a few times. The chain employs TRBV10-3 and TRBJ1-1; D might be TRBD1 (5 bases). Trimming pared 7 bases from V and 5 bases from J, leaving 17 bases between. The CDR3 totals 14 residues. CDR1 is ENHRY and CDR2 is SYGVKD in the germline V gene. CDR3 bases: TGTGCCATCATGGGCAGGGAAGGTGATACTGAAGCTTTCTTT. Amino acid sequence: CAIMGREGDTEAFF.

J is TRBJ2-5 and V is TRBV20-1; D is undetermined. The V end was cut by 7 bases, the J end by 5 bases, with 14 bases between. CDR1 and CDR2 from the germline V gene are DFQATT and SNEGSKA (reference sequence). The length of the CDR3 is 12 residues. In DNA, the CDR3 is TGCAGTGTCCCAGGCCTGATGGAGACCCAGTACTTC. Amino acid sequence: CSVPGLMETQYF.

This clonotype was observed a handful of times. This chain uses TRBV5-1 with TRBJ1-2; 9 bases fit TRBD1. The CDR3 runs to 15 residues. Looked up from germline, CDR1 is SGHRS and CDR2 is YFSETQ. Trimming removed 4 bases from V and 2 bases from J; junction bases left unmatched: 6. For the CDR3, the DNA is TGCGCCAGCAGCCCACCCGGGACAGGGAACTATGGCTACACCTTC. Its translation: CASSPPGTGNYGYTF.

This clonotype was detected only a few times. This chain connects TRBV10-2 to TRBJ1-1; no clear D gene. The V end lost 6 bases, the J end lost 5 bases, and 13 bases lay between the germline ends. Germline CDR1 and CDR2: WSHSY and SAAADI. The CDR3 spans 13 residues. CDR3 protein: CASRLTRTTEAFF. The CDR3, as DNA: TGCGCCAGCAGGCTCACCCGAACGACTGAAGCTTTCTTT.

The chain has TRBV10-1 and TRBJ2-3, with D maybe TRBD2 (6 bases). Between the trimmed V and J ends, which lost 3 bases and 2 bases, there was a span of 9 bases. The germline gives CDR1 WNHNN, CDR2 SYGVQD (reference sequence). This CDR3 spans 14 amino acids. CDR3 DNA: TGCGCCAGCAGTGACCGCGGGGACACAGATACGCAGTATTTT. This encodes CASSDRGDTDTQYF.

The V and J genes are TRBV3-1 and TRBJ2-2, with TRBD1 as a possible D gene (6 bases). Germline assignment: CDR1 LGHDT and CDR2 YNNKEL (reference sequence). The germline V and J ends were trimmed by 1 base and 7 bases, with 13 bases remaining between them. The CDR3 runs 15 residues. This CDR3 reads CASSQVGARSGELFF. The CDR3 bases are TGTGCCAGCAGCCAAGTGGGGGCCCGGAGCGGGGAGCTGTTTTTT.

The rearrangement uses TRBV6-4 and TRBJ1-1; TRBD1 might be the D (6 bases). This CDR3 contains 19 residues. Germline CDR1 reads MRHNA; CDR2 reads SNTAGT. V shed 4 bases and J shed 0 bases, with 24 bases lying between them. Written as DNA, the CDR3 is TGTGCCAGCAGTGCTCCCCTCCGGGGGCGGTTTTGGCTGAACACTGAAGCTTTCTTT. Translated, it gives CASSAPLRGRFWLNTEAFF.

This clonotype showed up just a few times. This chain connects TRBV7-8 to TRBJ2-1; TRBD1 aligns across 7 bases. This CDR3 comprises 15 residues. CDR1 SGHVS and CDR2 FQNEAQ come from the germline V gene. The junction had 5 bases not matched to a gene; V was cut back by 3 bases and J by 3 bases. The CDR3 sequence: CASSLVRGFYNEQFF. CDR3 nucleotide sequence: TGTGCCAGCAGCTTGGTCAGGGGGTTCTACAATGAGCAGTTCTTC.

This clonotype occurred a few times. V and J are TRBV5-1 and TRBJ2-1; 12 bases line up with TRBD2. Germline CDR1 and CDR2: SGHRS and YFSETQ. The J segment lost 7 bases and the V segment lost 3 bases, leaving 5 bases of the junction unmatched. The CDR3 runs 15 residues. CDR3 DNA: TGCGCCAGCAGCTCAGGGACTAGCGGGCTGAATGAGCAGTTCTTC. Its protein product is CASSSGTSGLNEQFF.

The chain is built from TRBV5-1 and TRBJ2-3; perhaps TRBD2 as D (6 bases). CDR1 is SGHRS and CDR2 is YFSETQ in the germline V gene. The CDR3 length is 14 residues. Trimming removed 2 bases at V and 6 bases at J, with 13 bases between. CDR3: CASSFGGISDTQYF. The CDR3, as DNA: TGCGCCAGCAGCTTTGGAGGGATCTCTGATACGCAGTATTTT.

A few counts support this clonotype. The chain has TRBV10-3 and TRBJ2-2; 11 nucleotides agree with TRBD2. V shed 3 bases, J shed 4 bases, and the junction held 10 bases outside the gene matches. Per germline, CDR1 ENHRY and CDR2 SYGVKD. The length of the CDR3 is 18 residues. Here the CDR3 reads CAISETSGGRTSTGELFF. CDR3 coding DNA: TGTGCCATCAGTGAAACTAGCGGGGGCCGAACCTCCACCGGGGAGCTGTTTTTT.

The V and J genes are TRBV5-1 and TRBJ2-7; TRBD1 might be the D (5 bases). The V gene's germline CDR1 is SGHRS and CDR2 YFSETQ. This CDR3 has 12 amino acids. The V end lost 5 bases, the J end lost 6 bases, and 12 bases lay between the germline ends. DNA of the CDR3: TGCGCCAGCAGGCCAGGGTCGGGCGAGCAGTACTTC. Translation gives CASRPGSGEQYF.

This clonotype has more than one count but fewer than ten. The chain employs TRBV20-1 and TRBJ2-3, with 8 bases matching TRBD2. The V gene end was trimmed by 7 bases and the J gene end by 2 bases; junction bases not matched to a gene: 8. From germline, CDR1 is DFQATT and CDR2 SNEGSKA (reference sequence). CDR3 length: 14 amino acids. The CDR3 is CSGRGLGTTDTQYF. CDR3 bases: TGCAGTGGCCGGGGACTAGGCACCACAGATACGCAGTATTTT.